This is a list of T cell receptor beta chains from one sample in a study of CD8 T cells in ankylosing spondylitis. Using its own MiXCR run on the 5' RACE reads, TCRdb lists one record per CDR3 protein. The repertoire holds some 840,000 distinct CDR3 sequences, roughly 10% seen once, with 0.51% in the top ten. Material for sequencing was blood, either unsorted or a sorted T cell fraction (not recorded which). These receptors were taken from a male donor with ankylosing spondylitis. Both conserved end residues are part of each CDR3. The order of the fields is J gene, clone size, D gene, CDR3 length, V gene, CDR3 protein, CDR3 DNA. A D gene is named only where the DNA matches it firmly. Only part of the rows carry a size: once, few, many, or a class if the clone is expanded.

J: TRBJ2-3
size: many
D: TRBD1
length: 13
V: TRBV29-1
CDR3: CSGTGQNTDTQYF
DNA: TGCAGCGGGACGGGACAGAACACAGATACGCAGTATTTT

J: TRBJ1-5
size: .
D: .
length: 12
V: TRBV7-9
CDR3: CASSPNDQPQHF
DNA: TGTGCCAGCAGCCCCAATGATCAGCCCCAGCATTTT

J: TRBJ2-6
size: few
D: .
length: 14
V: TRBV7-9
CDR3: CASSSSGRYLDPLF
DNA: TGTGCCAGCAGCTCCTCGGGGCGCTACCTCGACCCACTTTTC

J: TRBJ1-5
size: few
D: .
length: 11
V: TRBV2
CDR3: CASRVGEPQHF
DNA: TGTGCCAGCAGGGTAGGGGAACCCCAGCATTTT

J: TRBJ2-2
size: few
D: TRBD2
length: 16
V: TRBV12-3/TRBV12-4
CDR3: CASRPRSSGVSGELFF
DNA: TGTGCCAGCAGGCCCAGATCAAGCGGGGTGTCCGGGGAGCTGTTTTTT

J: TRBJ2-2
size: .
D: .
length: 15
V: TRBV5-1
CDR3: CASSTGQSHTGELFF
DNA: TGCGCCAGCAGCACAGGACAGTCCCACACCGGGGAGCTGTTTTTT

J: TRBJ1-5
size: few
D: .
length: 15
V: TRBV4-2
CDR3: CASSQDRRGDQPQHF
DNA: TGTGCCAGCAGCCAAGATCGTAGGGGTGATCAGCCCCAGCATTTT

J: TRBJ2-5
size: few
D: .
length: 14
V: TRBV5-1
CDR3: CASSLEPAQETQYF
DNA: TGCGCCAGCAGCTTGGAGCCGGCGCAAGAGACCCAGTACTTC

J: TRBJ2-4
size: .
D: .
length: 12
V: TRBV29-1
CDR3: CSVDDGENIQYF
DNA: TGCAGCGTTGACGACGGGGAAAACATTCAGTACTTC

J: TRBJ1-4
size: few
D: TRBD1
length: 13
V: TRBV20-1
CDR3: CSASDRGGEKLFF
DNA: TGCAGTGCTTCGGACAGGGGAGGCGAAAAACTGTTTTTT

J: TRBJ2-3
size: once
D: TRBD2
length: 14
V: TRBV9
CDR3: CASNLWGGTDTQYF
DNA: TGTGCCAGCAATTTGTGGGGGGGAACAGATACGCAGTATTTT

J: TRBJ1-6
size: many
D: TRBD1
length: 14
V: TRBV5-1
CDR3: CASSWDRPNSPLHF
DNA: TGCGCCAGCAGCTGGGACAGGCCAAATTCACCCCTCCACTTT

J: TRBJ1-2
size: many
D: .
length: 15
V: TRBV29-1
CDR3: CSVEDLGNGDYGYTF
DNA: TGCAGCGTTGAAGATCTGGGGAACGGCGACTATGGCTACACCTTC

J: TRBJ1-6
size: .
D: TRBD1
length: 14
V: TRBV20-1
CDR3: CSARDRVDNSPLHF
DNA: TGCAGTGCTCGGGACAGGGTTGACAATTCACCCCTCCACTTT

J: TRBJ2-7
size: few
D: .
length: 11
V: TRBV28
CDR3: CASSFSGGRYF
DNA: TGTGCCAGCAGTTTTTCCGGGGGACGGTACTTC

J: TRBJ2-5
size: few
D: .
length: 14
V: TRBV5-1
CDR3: CASHIMTAQETQYF
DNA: TGCGCCAGCCACATTATGACAGCTCAAGAGACCCAGTACTTC

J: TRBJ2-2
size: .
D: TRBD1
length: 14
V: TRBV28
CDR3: CAGTGTANTGELFF
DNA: TGTGCCGGAACCGGGACAGCGAACACCGGGGAGCTGTTTTTT

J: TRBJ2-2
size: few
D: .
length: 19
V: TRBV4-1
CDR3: CASSQDNWGAGPNTGELFF
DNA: TGCGCCAGCAGCCAAGATAATTGGGGAGCGGGCCCGAACACCGGGGAGCTGTTTTTT

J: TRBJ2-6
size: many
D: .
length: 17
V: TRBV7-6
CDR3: CASSFGVLRSGANVLTF
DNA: TGTGCCAGCAGCTTCGGGGTCCTGCGCTCTGGGGCCAACGTCCTGACTTTC

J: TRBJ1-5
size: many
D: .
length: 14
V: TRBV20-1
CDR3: CSAPGPLRDQPQHF
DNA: TGCAGTGCCCCGGGTCCCCTGAGGGATCAGCCCCAGCATTTT

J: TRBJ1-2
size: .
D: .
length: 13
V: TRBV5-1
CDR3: CASTLDQGYGYTF
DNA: TGCGCCAGCACCCTTGATCAGGGGTATGGCTACACCTTC

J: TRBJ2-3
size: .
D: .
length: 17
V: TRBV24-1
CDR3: CATSDFREQKGADTQYF
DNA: TGTGCCACCAGTGATTTCCGCGAGCAGAAAGGGGCAGATACGCAGTATTTT

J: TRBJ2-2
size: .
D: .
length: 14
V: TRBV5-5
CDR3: CASSLEGLTGELFF
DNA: TGTGCCAGCAGCTTGGAGGGCCTAACCGGGGAGCTGTTTTTT

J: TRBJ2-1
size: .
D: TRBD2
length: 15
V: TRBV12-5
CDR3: CASGNQREGQNEQFF
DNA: TGTGCTAGTGGCAACCAGCGGGAGGGCCAGAATGAGCAGTTCTTC

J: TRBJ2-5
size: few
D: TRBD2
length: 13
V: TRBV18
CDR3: CASSQGLDETQYF
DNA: TGTGCCAGCTCACAGGGACTAGACGAGACCCAGTACTTC

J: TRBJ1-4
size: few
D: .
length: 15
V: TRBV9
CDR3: CASSSGQRGNEKLFF
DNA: TGTGCCAGCAGCTCAGGACAGAGGGGGAATGAAAAACTGTTTTTT

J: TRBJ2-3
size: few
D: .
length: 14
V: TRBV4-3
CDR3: CASSQDSWGDTQYF
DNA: TGCGCCAGCAGCCAAGATTCCTGGGGAGATACGCAGTATTTT

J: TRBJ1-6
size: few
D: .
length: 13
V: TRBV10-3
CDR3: CAIRFISNSPLHF
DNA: TGTGCCATCAGGTTCATATCTAATTCACCCCTCCACTTT

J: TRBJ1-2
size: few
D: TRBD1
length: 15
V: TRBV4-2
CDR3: CASSQEDRGIGGYTF
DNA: TGTGCCAGCAGCCAAGAGGACAGGGGGATCGGTGGCTACACCTTC

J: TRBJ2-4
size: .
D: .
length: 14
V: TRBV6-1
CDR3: CASRTRPAKNIQYF
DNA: TGTGCCAGCAGGACACGCCCGGCCAAAAACATTCAGTACTTC

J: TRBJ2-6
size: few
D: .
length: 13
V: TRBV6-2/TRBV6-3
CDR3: CASENSGANVLTF
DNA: TGTGCCAGCGAGAACTCTGGGGCCAACGTCCTGACTTTC

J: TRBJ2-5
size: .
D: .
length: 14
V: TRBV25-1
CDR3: CASSELGTSETQYF
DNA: TGTGCCAGCAGTGAATTAGGGACATCAGAGACCCAGTACTTC

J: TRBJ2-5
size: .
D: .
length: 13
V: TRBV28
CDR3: CASSLGPSLAQYF
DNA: TGTGCCAGCAGTTTGGGACCGTCGTTGGCCCAGTACTTC

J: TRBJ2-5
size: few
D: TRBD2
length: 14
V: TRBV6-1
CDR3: CAASRGSGSETQYF
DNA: TGTGCCGCTTCCCGGGGTAGCGGGAGTGAGACCCAGTACTTC

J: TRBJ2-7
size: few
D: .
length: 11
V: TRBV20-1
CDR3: CSADKGYEQYF
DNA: TGCAGTGCTGACAAGGGCTACGAGCAGTACTTC

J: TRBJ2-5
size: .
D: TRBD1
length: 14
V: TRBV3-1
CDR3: CASSAWTGEETQYF
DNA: TGTGCCAGCAGCGCCTGGACAGGAGAAGAGACCCAGTACTTC

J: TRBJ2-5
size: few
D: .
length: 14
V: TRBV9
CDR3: CASSVLAGEETQYF
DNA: TGTGCCAGCAGCGTCTTGGCAGGGGAGGAGACCCAGTACTTC

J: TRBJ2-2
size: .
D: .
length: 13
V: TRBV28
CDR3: CASSIRGTGELFF
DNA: TGTGCCAGCAGTATCAGGGGTACCGGGGAGCTGTTTTTT

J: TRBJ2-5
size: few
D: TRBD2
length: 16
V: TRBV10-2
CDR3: CASRGTRTSGLETQYF
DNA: TGCGCCAGCCGTGGAACACGGACTAGCGGTTTAGAGACCCAGTACTTC

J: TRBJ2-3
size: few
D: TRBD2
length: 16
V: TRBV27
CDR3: CASRWLAGESTDTQYF
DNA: TGTGCCAGCCGATGGCTAGCGGGAGAAAGCACAGATACGCAGTATTTT

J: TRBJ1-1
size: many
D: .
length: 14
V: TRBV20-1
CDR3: CSARVAYTDTEAFF
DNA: TGCAGTGCTAGGGTGGCGTATACGGACACTGAAGCTTTCTTT

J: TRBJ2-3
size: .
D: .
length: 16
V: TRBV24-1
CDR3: CATSDSPGRPSVTQYF
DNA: TGTGCCACCAGTGACTCTCCGGGACGACCGTCAGTTACGCAGTATTTT

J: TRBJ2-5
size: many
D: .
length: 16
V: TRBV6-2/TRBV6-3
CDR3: CASSYQLRRAAETQYF
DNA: TGTGCCAGCAGTTACCAACTTCGGAGGGCTGCAGAGACCCAGTACTTC

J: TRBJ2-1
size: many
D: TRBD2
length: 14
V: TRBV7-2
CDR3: CASSFPSLAGEQFF
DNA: TGTGCCAGCAGCTTCCCCTCACTAGCGGGTGAGCAGTTCTTC

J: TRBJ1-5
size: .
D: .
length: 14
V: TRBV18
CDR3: CASSPDNVNQPQHF
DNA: TGTGCCAGCTCACCCGATAACGTCAATCAGCCCCAGCATTTT

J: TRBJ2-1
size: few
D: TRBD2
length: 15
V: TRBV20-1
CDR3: CSANIAGGGVHEQFF
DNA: TGCAGTGCTAATATAGCGGGAGGGGGGGTCCATGAGCAGTTCTTC

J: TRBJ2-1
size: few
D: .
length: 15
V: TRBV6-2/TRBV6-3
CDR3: CASSWKAASYNEQFF
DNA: TGTGCCAGCAGTTGGAAGGCCGCCTCCTACAATGAGCAGTTCTTC

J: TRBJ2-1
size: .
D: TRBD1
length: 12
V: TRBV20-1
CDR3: CSASDRGDEQFF
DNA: TGCAGTGCTTCCGACAGGGGGGATGAGCAGTTCTTC

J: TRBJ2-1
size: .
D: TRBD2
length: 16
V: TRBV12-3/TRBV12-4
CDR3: CASSLGGLAGGREQFF
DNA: TGTGCCAGCAGCCTCGGGGGTTTAGCGGGAGGGAGGGAGCAGTTCTTC

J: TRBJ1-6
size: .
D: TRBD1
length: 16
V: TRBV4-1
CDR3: CASSHTHDRGESPLHF
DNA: TGCGCCAGCAGCCACACGCATGACAGGGGAGAATCACCCCTCCACTTT